Listed below are T cell receptor beta chains from one sample, sequenced in a study of CD8 T cells in Susac syndrome. One entry per CDR3 protein, called by TCRdb with MiXCR from the immunoSEQ multiplex PCR reads. The sample lists 150,000 to 200,000 distinct CDR3 sequences, roughly 94% seen once, with approximately 0.11% in the top ten. The sequencing sample was made of CD4+ T cells from PBMCs. The receptors originated from a human donor with Susac syndrome. CDR3s include the opening cysteine and the closing phenylalanine or tryptophan. The D gene is left open where the match is weak. Part of the rows lack a size; the others show once, few, many or a class for expanded clones.

TRBJ1-5 NA NA TRBV4-1 CASSQDRVNQPQHF TGCGCCAGCAGCCAAGACAGGGTCAATCAGCCCCAGCATTTT
TRBJ2-3 NA NA TRBV20-1 CSSGLADTQYF TGCAGTTCCGGCCTGGCAGATACGCAGTATTTT
TRBJ2-5 once NA TRBV4-1 CASSPGRGGQETQYF TGCGCCAGCAGCCCGGGGCGGGGTGGCCAAGAGACCCAGTACTTC
TRBJ1-2 NA NA TRBV5-1 CASSPKGGGHYGYTF TGCGCCAGCAGCCCAAAGGGGGGGGGACACTATGGCTACACCTTC
TRBJ1-1 once TRBD1 TRBV7-8 CASSFWTGNTEAFF TGTGCCAGCAGTTTTTGGACAGGAAACACTGAAGCTTTCTTT
TRBJ2-3 NA NA TRBV20-1 CSAGARDKADTQYF TGCAGTGCTGGGGCCCGTGACAAAGCAGATACGCAGTATTTT
TRBJ2-1 NA NA TRBV7-7 CASSPGTSADEQFF TGTGCCAGCAGCCCCGGGACATCAGCTGATGAGCAGTTCTTC
TRBJ2-7 NA NA TRBV27 CASSPWPLQGTREQYF TGTGCCAGCAGTCCTTGGCCTTTACAGGGCACCCGCGAGCAGTACTTC
TRBJ1-2 NA TRBD1 TRBV29-1 CSVGTGTGYGYTF TGCAGCGTCGGAACCGGGACAGGGTATGGCTACACCTTC
TRBJ2-7 NA NA TRBV4-2 CASSQDVGGREQYF TGTGCCAGCAGCCAAGATGTCGGGGGCAGGGAGCAGTACTTC
TRBJ2-5 NA NA TRBV7-9 CASSSPSTAGKETQYF TGTGCCAGCAGCTCACCCTCCACGGCGGGGAAAGAGACCCAGTACTTC
TRBJ1-1 NA TRBD1 TRBV29-1 CSVVGTANTEAFF TGCAGCGTTGTAGGGACAGCGAACACTGAAGCTTTCTTT
TRBJ1-2 NA NA TRBV18 CASSPGGVNYGYTF TGTGCCAGCTCACCAGGAGGGGTTAACTATGGCTACACCTTC
TRBJ2-2 NA NA TRBV30 CATGGGNTGELFF TGTGCCACCGGTGGGGGTAACACCGGGGAGCTGTTTTTT
TRBJ2-3 NA TRBD1 TRBV13 CASSLWTGGTDTQYF TGTGCCAGCAGCCTATGGACAGGGGGCACAGATACGCAGTATTTT
TRBJ2-3 once TRBD2 TRBV2 CASKASGDTQYF TGTGCCAGCAAGGCTAGCGGGGATACGCAGTATTTT
TRBJ1-2 NA TRBD1 TRBV10-3 CAISETDRDYGYTF TGTGCCATCAGTGAGACCGACAGGGACTATGGCTACACCTTC
TRBJ2-3 once TRBD1 TRBV6-5 CASSYSVGQGARDTQYF TGTGCCAGCAGTTACTCGGTTGGACAGGGGGCGCGTGATACGCAGTATTTT
TRBJ2-7 once NA TRBV28 CASSLIQGNREQYF TGTGCCAGCAGTTTGATACAGGGTAACCGCGAGCAGTACTTC
TRBJ1-1 once NA TRBV4-2 CASSQDVHRVTEAFF TGTGCCAGCAGCCAAGACGTGCACAGAGTCACTGAAGCTTTCTTT
TRBJ1-4 NA NA TRBV29-1 CSVDREGKLFF TGCAGCGTTGACAGGGAGGGAAAACTGTTTTTT
TRBJ2-7 NA NA TRBV12-3/TRBV12-4 CASSLGSAGATYEQYF TGTGCCAGCAGTTTAGGGTCGGCAGGGGCTACCTACGAGCAGTACTTC
TRBJ2-3 NA NA TRBV9 CASSSQRTTSDTQYF TGTGCCAGCAGCTCCCAGAGGACTACATCCGATACGCAGTATTTT
TRBJ1-2 NA NA TRBV30 CAWSIPGGGYTF TGTGCCTGGAGCATACCCGGGGGTGGCTACACCTTC
TRBJ1-2 once NA TRBV15 CATSRDSGRNYGYTF TGTGCCACCAGCAGAGATTCCGGCAGAAACTATGGCTACACCTTC
TRBJ2-2 NA TRBD2 TRBV19 CASSMGGGATGELFF TGTGCCAGTAGCATGGGCGGGGGGGCCACCGGGGAGCTGTTTTTT
TRBJ2-5 NA TRBD1 TRBV3-1 CASSLTRGWDRDRETQYF TGTGCCAGCAGCCTGACGCGGGGTTGGGACAGGGACCGAGAGACCCAGTACTTC
TRBJ2-5 NA TRBD2 TRBV20-1 CSVDPGGQETQYF TGCAGTGTAGATCCCGGGGGGCAAGAGACCCAGTACTTC
TRBJ2-7 NA NA TRBV21-1 CASSKAPRGQGPYEQYF TGTGCCAGCAGCAAAGCGCCTAGGGGACAGGGGCCGTACGAGCAGTACTTC
TRBJ2-1 once NA TRBV18 CASSPEVLREQFF TGTGCCAGCTCACCAGAGGTTCTGAGGGAGCAGTTCTTC
TRBJ1-6 NA NA TRBV19 CASSIGRDSPLHF TGTGCCAGTAGTATTGGAAGGGATTCACCCCTCCACTTT
TRBJ1-2 NA NA TRBV29-1 CSVALTAQQGDGYTF TGCAGCGTCGCACTGACAGCTCAACAAGGTGATGGCTACACCTTC
TRBJ1-6 NA NA TRBV20-1 CSARDRGGVVNSPLHF TGCAGTGCTAGAGACCGAGGGGGGGTTGTGAATTCACCCCTCCACTTT
TRBJ2-1 NA NA TRBV20-1 CSARGLTGNEQFF TGCAGTGCTAGAGGACTTACAGGGAATGAGCAGTTCTTC
TRBJ2-3 NA NA TRBV20-1 CSATPQGTDTQYF TGCAGTGCTACCCCTCAAGGAACAGATACGCAGTATTTT
TRBJ1-2 once NA TRBV3-1 CASSNKGGYGYTF TGTGCCAGCAGCAATAAGGGAGGTTATGGCTACACCTTC
TRBJ1-1 NA NA TRBV12-3/TRBV12-4 CASTDRSGAFF TGTGCCAGCACTGACAGGTCCGGAGCTTTCTTT
TRBJ2-1 NA NA TRBV11-2 CASSHMNTGTLGPNEQFF TGTGCCAGCAGCCATATGAATACCGGGACATTGGGGCCGAATGAGCAGTTCTTC
TRBJ1-6 NA NA TRBV12-3/TRBV12-4 CASTPTTNSPLHF TGTGCCAGCACTCCGACGACTAATTCACCCCTCCACTTT
TRBJ2-1 NA TRBD2 TRBV15 CATSRGGTSGEQFF TGTGCCACCAGCAGAGGCGGGACTAGCGGGGAGCAGTTCTTC
TRBJ2-3 NA NA TRBV12-3/TRBV12-4 CASTPGGAGMQDTQYF TGTGCCAGCACCCCTGGTGGGGCAGGGATGCAAGATACGCAGTATTTT
TRBJ2-5 once NA TRBV5-1 CASTADQETQYF TGCGCCAGCACTGCAGACCAAGAGACCCAGTACTTC
TRBJ2-7 NA NA TRBV20-1 CSARVGGVYEQYF TGCAGTGCTAGAGTAGGGGGGGTCTACGAGCAGTACTTC
TRBJ1-2 NA TRBD1 TRBV29-1 CSVDDRGYRGYTF TGCAGCGTTGATGACAGGGGATATCGCGGCTACACCTTC
TRBJ2-3 NA TRBD1 TRBV5-1 CASSSKQGDTQYF TGCGCCAGCAGCTCGAAACAGGGGGATACGCAGTATTTT
TRBJ1-1 NA NA TRBV7-8 CASSPRGRTNTEAFF TGTGCCAGCAGCCCTAGGGGTAGGACGAACACTGAAGCTTTCTTT
TRBJ1-5 NA NA TRBV10-2 CASTQLEGSQPQHF TGCGCCAGCACACAATTAGAGGGTAGTCAGCCCCAGCATTTT
TRBJ1-4 NA NA TRBV5-1 CASSFQGGGEKLFF TGCGCCAGCAGCTTTCAGGGAGGAGGTGAAAAACTGTTTTTT
TRBJ2-7 NA TRBD2 TRBV3-1 CASSPSGGGEWKQYF TGTGCCAGCAGCCCGTCCGGGGGGGGCGAATGGAAGCAGTACTTC
TRBJ2-4 NA TRBD2 TRBV27 CASSLQSGGTDLAKNIQYF TGTGCCAGCAGTTTACAAAGCGGGGGGACCGACTTAGCCAAAAACATTCAGTACTTC
TRBJ2-7 NA TRBD2 TRBV20-1 CSAVLAGGAYEQYF TGCAGTGCCGTACTAGCGGGGGGCGCCTACGAGCAGTACTTC
TRBJ2-1 NA TRBD2 TRBV2 CASSDRLAVYNEQFF TGTGCCAGCAGTGACCGACTAGCGGTCTACAATGAGCAGTTCTTC
TRBJ2-5 once TRBD2 TRBV6-1 CASSRSTSGDEETQYF TGTGCCAGCAGCCGTTCGACTAGCGGGGACGAAGAGACCCAGTACTTC
TRBJ2-1 once NA TRBV18 CASSPGVLDEQFF TGTGCCAGCTCACCAGGAGTTTTGGATGAGCAGTTCTTC
TRBJ2-2 once NA TRBV20-1 CSARVTGTGPTGELFF TGCAGTGCTAGAGTGACCGGAACAGGGCCCACCGGGGAGCTGTTTTTT
TRBJ1-5 NA NA TRBV2 CATRPGDYGNQPQHF TGTGCCACCAGGCCGGGGGATTATGGCAATCAGCCCCAGCATTTT